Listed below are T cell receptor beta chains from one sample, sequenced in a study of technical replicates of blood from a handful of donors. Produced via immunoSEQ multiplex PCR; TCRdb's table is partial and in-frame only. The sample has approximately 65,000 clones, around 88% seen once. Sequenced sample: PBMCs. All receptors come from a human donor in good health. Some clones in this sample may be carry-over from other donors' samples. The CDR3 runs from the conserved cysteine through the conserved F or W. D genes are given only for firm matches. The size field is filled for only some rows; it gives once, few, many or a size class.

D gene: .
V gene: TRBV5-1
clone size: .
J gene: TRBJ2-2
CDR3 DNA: TGCGCCAGCAGCGGCGGGACCGTAAACACCGGGGAGCTGTTTTTT
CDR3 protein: CASSGGTVNTGELFF

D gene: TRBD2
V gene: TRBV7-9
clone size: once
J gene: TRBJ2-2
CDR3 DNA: TGTGCCAGCAGCTTACGAGAAGACGGACTAGCGGGAGGTGGCGGGGAGCTGTTTTTT
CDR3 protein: CASSLREDGLAGGGGELFF

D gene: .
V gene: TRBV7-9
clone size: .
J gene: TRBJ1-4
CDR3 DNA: TGTGCCAGCAGCTTAATAGGACAGAACAATGAAAAACTGTTTTTT
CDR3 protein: CASSLIGQNNEKLFF

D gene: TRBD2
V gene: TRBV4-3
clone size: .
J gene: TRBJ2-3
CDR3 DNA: TGCGCCAGCAGCCAAGCCCTAGCGGGAGGGCCAGGGGATACGCAGTATTTT
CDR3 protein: CASSQALAGGPGDTQYF

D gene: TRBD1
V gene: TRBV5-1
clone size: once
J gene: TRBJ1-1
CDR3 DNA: TGCGCCAGCAGCGATCCTGACAGGGGTGCTGAAGCTTTCTTT
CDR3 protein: CASSDPDRGAEAFF

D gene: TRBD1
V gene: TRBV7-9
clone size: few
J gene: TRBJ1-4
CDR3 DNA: TGTGCCAGCAGCCTTAGACAGTCGGACAGGGGCGACGAAAAACTGTTTTTT
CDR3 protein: CASSLRQSDRGDEKLFF

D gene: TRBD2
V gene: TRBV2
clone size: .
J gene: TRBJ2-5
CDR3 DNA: TGTGCCAGCGAGGAACTAGCGCAGGAGACCCAGTACTTC
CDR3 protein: CASEELAQETQYF

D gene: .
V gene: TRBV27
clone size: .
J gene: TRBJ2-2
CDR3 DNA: TGTGCCAGCAGTCCGGACAGCAATACGAACACCGGGGAGCTGTTTTTT
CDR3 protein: CASSPDSNTNTGELFF

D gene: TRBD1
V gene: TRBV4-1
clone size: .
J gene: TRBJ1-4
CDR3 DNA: TGCGCCAGCAGCCAGGGGACAGGGAACTGGGGGGGGCTGTTTTTT
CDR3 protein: CASSQGTGNWGGLFF

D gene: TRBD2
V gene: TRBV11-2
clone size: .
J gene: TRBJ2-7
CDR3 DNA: TGTGCCAGCAGCTTAGATGCGTGGCTAGCGGGGGGTGGCGAGCAGTACTTC
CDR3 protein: CASSLDAWLAGGGEQYF

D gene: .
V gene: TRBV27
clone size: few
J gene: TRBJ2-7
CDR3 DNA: TGTGCCAGCAGTTTCGACAGCTCCTACGAGCAGTACTTC
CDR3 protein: CASSFDSSYEQYF

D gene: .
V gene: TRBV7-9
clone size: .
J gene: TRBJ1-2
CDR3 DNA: TGTGCCAGCAGCTTGACAGGTTTCTCCGCTAACTATGGCTACACCTTC
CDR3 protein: CASSLTGFSANYGYTF

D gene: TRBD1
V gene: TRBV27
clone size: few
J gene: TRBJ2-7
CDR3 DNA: TGTGCCAGCAGATTGACAGGGGTGGGCGAGCAGTACTTC
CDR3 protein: CASRLTGVGEQYF

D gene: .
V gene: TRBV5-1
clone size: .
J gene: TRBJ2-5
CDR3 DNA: TGCGCCAGCAGCCTACAGGGACCCTCTCGAGAGACCCAGTACTTC
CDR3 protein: CASSLQGPSRETQYF

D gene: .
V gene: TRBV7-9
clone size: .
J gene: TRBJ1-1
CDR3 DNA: TGTGCCAGCAGCTCAGGGATGAACACTGAAGCTTTCTTT
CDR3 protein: CASSSGMNTEAFF

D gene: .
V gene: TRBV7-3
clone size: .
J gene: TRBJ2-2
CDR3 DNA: TGTGCCAGCAGCTTGAGAGACACCGGGGAGCTGTTTTTT
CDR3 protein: CASSLRDTGELFF

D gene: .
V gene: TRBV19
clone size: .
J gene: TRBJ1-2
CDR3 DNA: TGTGCCAGTAGTTTGAGCAGGGACTATGGCTACACCTTC
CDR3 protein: CASSLSRDYGYTF

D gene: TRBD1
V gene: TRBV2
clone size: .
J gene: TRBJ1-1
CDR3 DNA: TGTGCCAGCAGTAGACAGGGAACTTTGAACACTGAAGCTTTCTTT
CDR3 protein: CASSRQGTLNTEAFF

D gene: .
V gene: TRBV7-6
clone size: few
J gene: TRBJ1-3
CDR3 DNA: TGTGCCAGCAGCCCAGGGCCAGGGATTAACACCATATATTTT
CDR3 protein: CASSPGPGINTIYF

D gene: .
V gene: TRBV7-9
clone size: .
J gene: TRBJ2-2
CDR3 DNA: TGTGCCAGCAGCACGCGGACTATCCAGGAGGAGCTGTTTTTT
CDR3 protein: CASSTRTIQEELFF

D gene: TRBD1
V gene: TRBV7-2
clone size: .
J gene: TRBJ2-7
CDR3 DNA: TGTGCCAGCAGCTTAAACAGGGGATACTACGAGCAGTACTTC
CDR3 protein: CASSLNRGYYEQYF

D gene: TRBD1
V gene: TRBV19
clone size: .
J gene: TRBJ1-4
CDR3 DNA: TGTGCCAGTCACCCGGGACAGGTCCCCAATGAAAAACTGTTTTTT
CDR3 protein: CASHPGQVPNEKLFF

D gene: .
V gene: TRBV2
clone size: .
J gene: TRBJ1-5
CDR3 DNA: TGTGCCAGTCAGGACAGTTATCAGCCCCAGCATTTT
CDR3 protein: CASQDSYQPQHF

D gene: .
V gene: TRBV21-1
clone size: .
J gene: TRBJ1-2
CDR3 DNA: TGTGCCAGCAGCAAAGCGAGGGGGAGAAATGGCTACACCTTC
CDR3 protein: CASSKARGRNGYTF

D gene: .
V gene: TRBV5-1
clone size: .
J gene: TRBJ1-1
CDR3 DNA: TGCGCCAGCAGAAACGAACGCCCGACTAGGGACACTGAAGCTTTCTTT
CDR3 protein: CASRNERPTRDTEAFF

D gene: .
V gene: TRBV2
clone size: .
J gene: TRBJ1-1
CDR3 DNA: TGTGCCAGCAGCTACGACAGAATCAACACTGAAGCTTTCTTT
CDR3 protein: CASSYDRINTEAFF

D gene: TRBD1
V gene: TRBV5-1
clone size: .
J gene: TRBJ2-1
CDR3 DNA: TGCGCCAGCAGCTTAACAGGGGGTAGTGTAGATGAGCAGTTCTTC
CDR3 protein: CASSLTGGSVDEQFF

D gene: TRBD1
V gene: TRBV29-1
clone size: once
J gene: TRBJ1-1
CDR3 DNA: TGCAGCGTTGAAGCCGGACAGGGGAAGAACACTGAAGCTTTCTTT
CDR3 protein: CSVEAGQGKNTEAFF

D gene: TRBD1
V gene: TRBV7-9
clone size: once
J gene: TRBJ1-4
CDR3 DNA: TGTGCCAGCACTAGGGATGGGACAGGAGCAACTAATGAAAAACTGTTTTTT
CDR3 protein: CASTRDGTGATNEKLFF

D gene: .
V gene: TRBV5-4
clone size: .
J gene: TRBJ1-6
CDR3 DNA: TGTGCCAGCAGCTTGGGGCAGGGTTCGACACCCCTCCACTTT
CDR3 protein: CASSLGQGSTPLHF

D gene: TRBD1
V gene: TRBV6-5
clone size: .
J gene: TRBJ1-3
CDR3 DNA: TGTGCCAGCAGTTACGTCGGGACAGGGGCCAACACCATATATTTT
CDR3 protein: CASSYVGTGANTIYF

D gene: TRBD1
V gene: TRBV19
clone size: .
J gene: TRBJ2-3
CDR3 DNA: TGTGCCAGTAGCCGCCACAGGGGGCAAGCAGATACGCAGTATTTT
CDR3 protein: CASSRHRGQADTQYF

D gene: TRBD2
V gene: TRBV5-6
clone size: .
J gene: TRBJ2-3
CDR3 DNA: TGTGCCAGCAGCTTGGTCGGGGGGAGTGGGGCAGATACGCAGTATTTT
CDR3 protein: CASSLVGGSGADTQYF

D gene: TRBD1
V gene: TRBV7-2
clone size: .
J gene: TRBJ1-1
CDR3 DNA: TGTGCCAGCAGCTCGACAGGGGCCACTGAAGCTTTCTTT
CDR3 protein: CASSSTGATEAFF

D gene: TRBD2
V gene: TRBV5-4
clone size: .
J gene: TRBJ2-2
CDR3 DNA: TGTGCCAGCAGCTCACAACAAGCGGGGGGGTACACCGGGGAGCTGTTTTTT
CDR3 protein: CASSSQQAGGYTGELFF

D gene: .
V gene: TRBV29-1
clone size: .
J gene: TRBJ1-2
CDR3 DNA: TGCAGCGCCGAGACCTACACCGAATCAGGTTATGGCTACACCTTC
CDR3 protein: CSAETYTESGYGYTF

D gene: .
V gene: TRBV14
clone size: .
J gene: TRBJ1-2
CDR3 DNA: TGTGCCAGCAGCCAAGGTAGCTCAGACTTAGGCTACACCTTC
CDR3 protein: CASSQGSSDLGYTF

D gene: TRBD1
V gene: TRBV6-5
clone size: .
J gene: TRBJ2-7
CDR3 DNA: TGTGCCAGCATCCGATCACGGACAGGGAGTTACGAGCAGTACTTC
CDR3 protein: CASIRSRTGSYEQYF

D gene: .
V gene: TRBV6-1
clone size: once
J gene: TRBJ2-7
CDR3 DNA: TGTGCCAGCAGTGGAGAGGACACGAGCTCCTACGAGCAGTACTTC
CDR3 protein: CASSGEDTSSYEQYF

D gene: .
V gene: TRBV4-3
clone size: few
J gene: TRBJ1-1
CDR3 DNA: TGCGCCAGCAGCCAAGATCGAGGCGCTGAAGCTTTCTTT
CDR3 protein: CASSQDRGAEAFF

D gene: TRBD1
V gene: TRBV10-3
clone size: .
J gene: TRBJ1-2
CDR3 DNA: TGTGCCATCAGTGTGGGACAGAACTATGGCTACACCTTC
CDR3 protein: CAISVGQNYGYTF

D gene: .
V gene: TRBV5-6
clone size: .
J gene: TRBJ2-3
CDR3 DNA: TGTGCCAGCAGGGATAGCTCTAGAGATACGCAGTATTTT
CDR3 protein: CASRDSSRDTQYF

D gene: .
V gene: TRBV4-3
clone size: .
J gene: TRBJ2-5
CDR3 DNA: TGCGCCAGCAGCCAAACTCGGGACTCGGGAGAGACCCAGTACTTC
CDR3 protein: CASSQTRDSGETQYF

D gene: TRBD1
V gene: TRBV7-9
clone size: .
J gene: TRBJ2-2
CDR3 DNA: TGTGCCAGCAGCTACTCCGACAGGGGGCGCAGCGGGGAGCTGTTTTTT
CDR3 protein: CASSYSDRGRSGELFF

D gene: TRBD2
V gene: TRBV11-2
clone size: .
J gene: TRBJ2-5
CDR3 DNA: TGTGCCAGCAGCTTAGTAGGGACGGGAGGTCAAGAGACCCAGTACTTC
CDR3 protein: CASSLVGTGGQETQYF

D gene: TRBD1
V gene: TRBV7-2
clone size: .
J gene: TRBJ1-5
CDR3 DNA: TGTGCCAGCAGCTGGACAGGAAAGTGGCCCCAGCATTTT
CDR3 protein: CASSWTGKWPQHF

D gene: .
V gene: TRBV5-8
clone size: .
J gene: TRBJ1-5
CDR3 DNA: TGTGCCAGCAGTTCCGGACAGCCCAATCAGCCCCAGCATTTT
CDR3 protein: CASSSGQPNQPQHF

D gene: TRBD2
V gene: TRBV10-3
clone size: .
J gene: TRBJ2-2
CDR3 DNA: TGTGCCATCAGGAGACTAGCGGGTGACACCGGGGAGCTGTTTTTT
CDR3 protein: CAIRRLAGDTGELFF

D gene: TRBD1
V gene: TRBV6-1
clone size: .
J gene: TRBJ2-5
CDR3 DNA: TGTGCCAGCAGAGCAGGACAGGTTAACCAAGAGACCCAGTACTTC
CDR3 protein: CASRAGQVNQETQYF

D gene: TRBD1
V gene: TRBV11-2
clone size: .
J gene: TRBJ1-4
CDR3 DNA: TGTGCCAGCAGCCGCCCCGGGACAGGGGTTGAAAAACTGTTTTTT
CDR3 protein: CASSRPGTGVEKLFF

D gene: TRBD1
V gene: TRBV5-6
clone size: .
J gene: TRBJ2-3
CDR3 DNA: TGTGCCAGCAGCTGGGGACAGGCCACAGATACGCAGTATTTT
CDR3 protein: CASSWGQATDTQYF

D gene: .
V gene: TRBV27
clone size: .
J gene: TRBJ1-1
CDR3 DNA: TGTGCCAGCAGGCCGTCCTTAAACATGAACACTGAAGCTTTCTTT
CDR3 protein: CASRPSLNMNTEAFF

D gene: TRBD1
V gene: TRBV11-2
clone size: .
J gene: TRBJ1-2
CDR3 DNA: TGTGCCAGCAGCCCCCTTGGCCGGACAGGAACTAACTATGGCTACACCTTC
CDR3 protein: CASSPLGRTGTNYGYTF

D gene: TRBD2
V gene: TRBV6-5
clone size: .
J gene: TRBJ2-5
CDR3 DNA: TGTGCCAGCAGCCTTAAGACTAGCCCGCAAGAGACCCAGTACTTC
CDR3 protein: CASSLKTSPQETQYF

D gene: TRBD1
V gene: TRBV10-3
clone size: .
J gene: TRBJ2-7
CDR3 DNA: TGTGCCATCAGTCAGACAGGGGGCAGGTACGAGCAGTACTTC
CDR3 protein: CAISQTGGRYEQYF

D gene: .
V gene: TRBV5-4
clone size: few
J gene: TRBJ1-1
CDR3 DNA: TGTGCCAGCAGCTTGGCAAGTGGCAGGGGAACTGAAGCTTTCTTT
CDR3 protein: CASSLASGRGTEAFF

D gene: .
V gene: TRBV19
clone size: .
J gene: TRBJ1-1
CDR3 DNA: TGTGCCAGTAGGGGGAGGGGAACTGAAGCTTTCTTT
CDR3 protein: CASRGRGTEAFF

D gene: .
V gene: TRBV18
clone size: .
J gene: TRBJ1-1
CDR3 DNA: TGTGCCAGCTCACCATGGCCCATGAACACTGAAGCTTTCTTT
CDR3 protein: CASSPWPMNTEAFF

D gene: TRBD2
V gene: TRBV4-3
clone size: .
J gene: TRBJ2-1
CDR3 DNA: TGCGCCAGCAGCCACGAGACTAGCGGCAATGAGCAGTTCTTC
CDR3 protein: CASSHETSGNEQFF

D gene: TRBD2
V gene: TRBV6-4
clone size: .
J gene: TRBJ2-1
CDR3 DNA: TGTGCCAGCAGCTACAGAACCGGAGCGGGAGTTCTAGATGAGCAGTTCTTC
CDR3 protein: CASSYRTGAGVLDEQFF